These 28 T cell receptor beta chains were sequenced from one sample in a study of shared clonotypes between healthy human individuals. Sequenced by immunoSEQ multiplex PCR; TCRdb stores in-frame clones only, minus some. The sample contains approximately 2.1 million clones, 80% to 95% of which appear only once. Sample: naive CD4+ T cells from PBMCs. Subset specified: CD45RA+ positively selected. The receptors here all came from a man aged 18 to 29 in good health. Some clones in this sample may be carry-over from other donors' samples.

The chain carries TRBV7-9 and TRBJ2-5; D may be TRBD2 (6 bases). The V end was cut by 2 bases, the J end by 5 bases, with 12 bases between. This CDR3 region has 14 residues. Looked up from germline, CDR1 is SEHNR and CDR2 is FQNEAQ (reference sequence). Written as DNA, the CDR3 is TGTGCCAGCAGCTTACGTCCGGGGGTGGAGACCCAGTACTTC. Its translation is CASSLRPGVETQYF.

The J gene is TRBJ2-1, the V gene TRBV6-1; the match to TRBD1 covers 10 bases. The germline gives CDR1 MNHNS, CDR2 SASEGT. The J segment lost 7 bases and the V segment lost 0 bases, leaving 3 bases of the junction unmatched. The CDR3 is made up of 15 amino acids. The CDR3 sequence is CASSEARTGGNEQFF. The CDR3 nucleotides are TGTGCCAGCAGTGAAGCGCGGACAGGGGGTAATGAGCAGTTCTTC.

The chain links TRBV6-1 to TRBJ2-1; D perhaps matches TRBD1 (6 bases). V was cut by 10 bases and J by 0 bases, with 16 bases left in between. Germline V CDR1 and CDR2: MNHNS, SASEGT. This CDR3 has 15 residues. The CDR3 is CATKGDPSSYNEQFF. The CDR3 DNA follows: TGTGCCACAAAGGGGGACCCGAGCTCCTACAATGAGCAGTTCTTC.

As DNA, the CDR3 is TGCGCCAGCAGCTATAACCCGACAGGGAACACTGAAGCTTTCTTT. Its translation: CASSYNPTGNTEAFF. The genes are TRBV5-1 and TRBJ1-1; a possible D gene is TRBD1 (6 bases). The length of the CDR3 is 15 residues. Deletions cut 3 bases from V and 1 base from J, with 13 bases between. The germline V gene has CDR1 SGHRS and CDR2 YFSETQ. The variable domain in full, completed from reference TRBV5-1 and TRBJ1-1, reads KAGVTQTPRYLIKTRGQQVTLSCSPISGHRSVSWYQQTPGQGLQFLFEYFSETQRNKGNFPGRFSGRQFSNSRSEMNVSTLELGDSALYLCASSYNPTGNTEAFFGQGTRLTVV.

Points on this clone: This sample also contains other DNA sequences that code for the same CDR3. The chain couples TRBV10-3 to TRBJ2-2; unclear D gene. The CDR3 is made up of 13 amino acids. The germline V and J ends were trimmed by 0 bases and 1 base, with 0 bases remaining between them. Germline loops: CDR1 ENHRY, CDR2 SYGVKD. The CDR3 DNA follows: TGTGCCATCAGTGAGTCGAACACCGGGGAGCTGTTTTTT. Its translation is CAISESNTGELFF.

CDR3 nucleotide sequence: TGCACCAGCAGCCAAGCTAGCGGGCCGGGGACCGGGGAGCTGTTTTTT. Translation gives CTSSQASGPGTGELFF. V gene TRBV1 combines with J gene TRBJ2-2; the D call of TRBD2 is as the table states it, not checked on the DNA. TRBV1 is marked as a pseudogene. The CDR3 has 16 amino acids.

CDR3 bases: TGTGCCAGTAGTATCCGTTTGGGACACCCAACTAATGAAAAACTGTTTTTT. It translates to CASSIRLGHPTNEKLFF. The chain employs TRBV19 and TRBJ1-4, with D perhaps TRBD1 (6 bases). V was pared by 3 bases and J by 0 bases, with 14 bases between. CDR3 size: 17 residues. Germline V gene sequence: CDR1 LNHDA, CDR2 SQIVND (reference sequence).

The chain couples TRBV19 to TRBJ1-5; possibly TRBD1 for D (5 bases). CDR3 length: 16 amino acids. The ends were cut back, 4 bases at V and 4 bases at J, with 17 bases in the middle. Looked up from germline, CDR1 is LNHDA and CDR2 is SQIVND (reference sequence). The DNA for the CDR3 is TGTGCCAGTAGTACCCCGCCAGGGCGGGCGAATCAGCCCCAGCATTTT. It yields the protein CASSTPPGRANQPQHF. Looking up the rest from reference TRBV19 and TRBJ1-5 gives the full variable domain: DGGITQSPKYLFRKEGQNVTLSCEQNLNHDAMYWYRQDPGQGLRLIYYSQIVNDFQKGDIAEGYSVSREKKESFPLTVTSAQKNPTAFYLCASSTPPGRANQPQHFGDGTRLSIL.

The V call is TRBV28, the J call TRBJ2-6; D unclear. The germline V and J ends were trimmed by 3 bases and 1 base, with 22 bases remaining between them. The length of the CDR3 is 20 residues. Germline CDR1 is MDHEN and CDR2 is SYDVKM. In nucleotides, the CDR3 is TGTGCCAGCAGTTTTATCGGGCCCGTCGGAGTACAGTCTGGGGCCAACGTCCTGACTTTC. It encodes CASSFIGPVGVQSGANVLTF.

This chain joins TRBV5-1 and TRBJ2-7; D is ambiguous. Trimming removed 8 bases from V and 7 bases from J, with 19 bases in between. Germline CDR1 is SGHRS and CDR2 is YFSETQ. The CDR3 length is 13 residues. The CDR3 DNA follows: TGCGCCAGTGCCCCCTCTCCTACCGAGGAGCAGTACTTC. Its protein is CASAPSPTEEQYF.

The J gene is TRBJ2-7, the V gene TRBV19; D is uncertain. The CDR3 totals 14 residues. CDR1 is LNHDA, CDR2 SQIVND, per germline (reference sequence). Trimming left V 6 bases short and J 2 bases short, with 14 bases between. CDR3 sequence reads: CASSRVIETYEQYF. The CDR3 DNA reads as TGTGCCAGTAGCCGGGTGATAGAAACCTACGAGCAGTACTTC.

The chain combines TRBV5-1 with TRBJ2-1, with 8 bases fitting TRBD1. The CDR3 is 13 amino acids. The germline gives CDR1 SGHRS, CDR2 YFSETQ. Germline trimming cut 7 bases from V and 6 bases from J; bases unmatched to any gene: 6. The CDR3 is CASGYRGSNEQFF. For the CDR3, the DNA is TGCGCCAGCGGTTACAGGGGGAGCAATGAGCAGTTCTTC.

J is TRBJ2-3 and V is TRBV2, with D possibly called TRBD1 or TRBD2 (5 bases each). The CDR3 covers 13 residues. With 4 bases removed from V and 4 bases from J, the gap between germline ends came to 9 bases. Germline V gene sequence: CDR1 SNHLY, CDR2 FYNNEI. The CDR3 loop reads CASSAGLADTQYF. The CDR3, as DNA: TGTGCCAGCAGTGCGGGGCTAGCAGATACGCAGTATTTT.

Written as DNA, the CDR3 is TGTGCCAGCAGATGGGACACCAACACCGGGGAGCTGTTTTTT. As protein: CASRWDTNTGELFF. The chain joins TRBV28 to TRBJ2-2; weak D call: TRBD1 (6 bases). Trimming removed 6 bases at V and 2 bases at J, with 10 bases between. The germline V gene has CDR1 MDHEN and CDR2 SYDVKM. The CDR3 is 14 residues long.

V gene TRBV28 combines with J gene TRBJ1-2; 8 nucleotides agree with TRBD1. V shed 4 bases, J shed 4 bases, and the junction held 11 bases outside the gene matches. This CDR3 contains 16 residues. Germline CDR1 is MDHEN and CDR2 is SYDVKM. Here the CDR3 reads CASSWGTGRTGYGYTF. The CDR3 nucleotides read TGTGCCAGCAGTTGGGGGACAGGCCGAACCGGCTATGGCTACACCTTC.

This sequence joins TRBV18 and TRBJ1-5; tentative D call: TRBD1 (5 bases). Germline CDR1 reads KGHSH; CDR2 reads LQKENI. There are 15 residues in the CDR3. Trimming took 9 bases from V and 8 from J, leaving 23 bases between them. CDR3 amino acids: CASSTSAGSLEPQHF. The CDR3 bases are TGTGCCAGTTCTACTTCCGCAGGGTCCTTAGAGCCCCAGCATTTT.

V and J are TRBV6-1 and TRBJ1-1; D gene unclear. CDR3 length: 15 residues. Trimming stripped 5 bases from V and 1 base from J, with 14 bases between. Germline CDR1 MNHNS, CDR2 SASEGT. CDR3: CASSLNPRGNTEAFF. CDR3 sequence (DNA): TGTGCCAGCAGTCTTAATCCTCGGGGGAACACTGAAGCTTTCTTT.

As regards this clone: Distinct nucleotide sequences in the sample also encode this CDR3. The chain combines TRBV4-3 with TRBJ2-3; D is perhaps TRBD2 (7 bases). Germline loops: CDR1 LGHNA, CDR2 YSLEER. This CDR3 contains 14 residues. Between the trimmed V and J ends, which lost 0 bases and 5 bases, there was a span of 9 bases. This chain's CDR3 is CASSQEGGGDTQYF. The DNA for the CDR3 is TGCGCCAGCAGCCAAGAAGGGGGGGGAGATACGCAGTATTTT.

This chain joins TRBV10-3 and TRBJ1-4; D gene ambiguous. The ends were cut back, 2 bases at V and 5 bases at J, with 9 bases in the middle. The germline gives CDR1 ENHRY, CDR2 SYGVKD. CDR3 length: 14 residues. Here the CDR3 DNA reads TGTGCCATCAGTGAGGCGTCAGAAAATGAAAAACTGTTTTTT. Amino acid sequence: CAISEASENEKLFF.

The V call is TRBV21-1, the J call TRBJ2-7; TRBD2, as called in the table, went unchecked against the DNA. TRBV21-1 is a pseudogene. The CDR3 contains 13 residues. CDR3 nucleotide sequence: TGTGCCAGCAGCAAACGGGGGGGACCCGAGCAGTACTTC. Residues: CASSKRGGPEQYF.

The rearrangement links TRBV6-6 to TRBJ1-2, with 8 nucleotides matching TRBD1. The V gene end was trimmed by 2 bases and the J gene end by 3 bases; junction bases not matched to a gene: 8. Germline-derived CDR1 and CDR2 are MNHNY and SVGAGI (reference sequence). The CDR3 has 16 residues. The CDR3 DNA reads TGTGCCAGCAGTTACGCAGGGGGCCCGGGGGACTATGGCTACACCTTC. It yields the protein CASSYAGGPGDYGYTF.

This clone is a singleton in its sample. The chain employs TRBV18 and TRBJ1-2; maybe TRBD1 (6 bases). Germline V gene sequence: CDR1 KGHSH, CDR2 LQKENI. Trimming took off 2 bases at V and 3 bases at J, with 25 bases between the two ends. CDR3 length: 19 amino acids. In DNA, the CDR3 is TGTGCCAGCTCACCAGACAGGACTCAACGAAGGGTCGCCGACTATGGCTACACCTTC. Its protein is CASSPDRTQRRVADYGYTF.

J is TRBJ1-5 and V is TRBV4-2, with 8 positions matching TRBD1. The ends lost 3 bases at V and 5 bases at J; junction bases unmatched: 9. CDR1 is LGHNA, CDR2 YNFKEQ, per germline. The CDR3 is made up of 16 amino acids. In DNA form, the CDR3 reads TGTGCCAGCAGCCAGGATGGAACAGGGGGTTATCAGCCCCAGCATTTT. Translating it yields CASSQDGTGGYQPQHF.

CDR3 in amino acids: CASSIAASGGLNEQFF. The CDR3 DNA sequence: TGTGCCAGTAGTATAGCGGCTAGCGGGGGCCTCAATGAGCAGTTCTTC. The gene calls are TRBV19 and TRBJ2-1, with TRBD2 matching 10 bases. The CDR3 sequence is 16 residues long. V was pared by 1 base and J by 6 bases, with 6 bases of the junction left unmatched. The germline V gene encodes CDR1 LNHDA and CDR2 SQIVND (reference sequence).

This clone has only one observation. In the same sample, other DNA sequences code for this CDR3. J is TRBJ1-3 and V is TRBV9; D is unresolved. Deletions cut 0 bases from V and 7 bases from J, with 5 bases between. Germline assignment: CDR1 SGDLS and CDR2 YYNGEE. There are 12 residues in the CDR3. The CDR3 loop reads CASSVGGNTIYF. CDR3 DNA: TGTGCCAGCAGCGTAGGGGGTAACACCATATATTTT.

In its sample, this clone was seen once. The rearrangement links TRBV10-3 to TRBJ2-1; D perhaps matches TRBD1 (6 bases). V was trimmed by 6 bases and J by 1 base, leaving 13 bases between them. CDR3 length: 15 residues. Germline values: CDR1 ENHRY, CDR2 SYGVKD. In DNA, the CDR3 is TGTGCCATCAGGGACGACGGGACATCCTACAATGAGCAGTTCTTC. The encoded protein is CAIRDDGTSYNEQFF.

This rearrangement joins TRBV28 to TRBJ2-1; the D gene is possibly TRBD2 (6 bases). V was shortened by 5 bases and J by 4 bases, with 18 bases between the two germline ends. Germline V gene sequence: CDR1 MDHEN, CDR2 SYDVKM. The CDR3 runs to 16 residues. CDR3 region: CASSQFLPGSYNEQFF. The CDR3 nucleotides read TGTGCCAGCAGTCAGTTCCTCCCCGGGAGTTACAATGAGCAGTTCTTC.

The genes are TRBV6-5 and TRBJ2-1, with TRBD1 identical over 9 bases. The CDR3 is 15 amino acids. The ends lost 7 bases at V and 2 bases at J; junction bases unmatched: 6. Germline loops: CDR1 MNHEY, CDR2 SVGAGI. CDR3 sequence (DNA): TGTGCCAGCACCGAGACAGGGGGTCCCTACAATGAGCAGTTCTTC. It specifies CASTETGGPYNEQFF.